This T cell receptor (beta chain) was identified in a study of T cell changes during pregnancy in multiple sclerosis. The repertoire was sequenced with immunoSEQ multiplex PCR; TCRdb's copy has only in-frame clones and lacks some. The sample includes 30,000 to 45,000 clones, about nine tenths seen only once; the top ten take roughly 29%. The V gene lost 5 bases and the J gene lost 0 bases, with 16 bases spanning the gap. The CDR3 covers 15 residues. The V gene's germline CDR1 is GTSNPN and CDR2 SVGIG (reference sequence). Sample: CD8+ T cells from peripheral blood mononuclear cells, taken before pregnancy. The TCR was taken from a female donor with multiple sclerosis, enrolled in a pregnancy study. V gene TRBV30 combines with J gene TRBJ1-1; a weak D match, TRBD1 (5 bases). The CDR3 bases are TGTGCCTGGTCATTCGTGGGGGGTATGAACACTGAAGCTTTCTTT. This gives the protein CAWSFVGGMNTEAFF.